A single T cell receptor (beta chain) is shown here with its context. The antigen is not known. The data belong to a study of T cell responses to AZD1222 COVID-19 vaccine. Overall study results and limits: Samples come after the peak T cell response, not at day 14.

Clones were sequenced by immunoSEQ multiplex PCR, and TCRdb holds only the in-frame ones, with some missing. Altogether tens of thousands of clones are present, 86% being singletons, with the ten largest covering roughly 6%. The CDR3 consists of 17 residues. Between the trimmed V and J ends, which lost 4 bases and 1 base, there was a span of 17 bases. Germline V lookup: CDR1 SGHTS, CDR2 YDEGEE. This chain joins TRBV5-8 and TRBJ2-2; tentatively, D is TRBD1 (6 bases). This TCR was recovered from an adult in good health. The specimen comprised peripheral blood, sampled on day 0 of AZD1222 vaccination. The CDR3 here is CASSKPPGHKNTGELFF. DNA for the CDR3: TGTGCCAGCAGCAAACCCCCGGGACACAAGAACACCGGGGAGCTGTTTTTT.